Below, 13 T cell receptor beta chains from the same sample are listed, as sequenced in a study of blood T cells in healthy people across ages. It was with a sample-barcoded 5' primer and a J-beta primer mix that a second PCR of roughly 7 to 11 cycles was run. In TCRdb, the 5' RACE reads were re-called with MiXCR into one record per CDR3 protein. The sample lists fewer than 800,000 distinct CDR3 sequences, about 30% occurring once. The sequencing sample was made of blood. These receptors all come from a woman of 80 years or more in good health.

The chain employs TRBV7-2 and TRBJ1-5; D call uncertain. CDR3 length: 16 residues. The germline gives CDR1 SGHTA, CDR2 FQGNSA. Trimming took 1 base from V and 2 from J, leaving 12 bases between them. The CDR3 loop is CASSLEGGIGNQPQHF. DNA of the CDR3: TGTGCCAGCAGCTTAGAAGGAGGCATAGGCAATCAGCCCCAGCATTTT.

The sample holds a few counts of this clonotype. V usage is TRBV5-1 and J usage is TRBJ2-1; 10 bases agree with TRBD1. Germline assignment: CDR1 SGHRS and CDR2 YFSETQ. V gave up 0 bases and J gave up 8 bases; unmatched junction bases: 5. The CDR3 runs 15 residues. The CDR3, as DNA: TGCGCCAGCAGCTTGGGACAGGGGGCTTTCCATGAGCAGTTCTTC. Translation gives CASSLGQGAFHEQFF.

This clonotype has a handful of counts. This chain uses TRBV7-9 with TRBJ2-3; 8 bases are a match to TRBD2. This CDR3 is built from 15 residues. The germline V gene encodes CDR1 SEHNR and CDR2 FQNEAQ (reference sequence). V was pared by 5 bases and J by 0 bases, with 4 bases of the junction left unmatched. CDR3 loop: CASSIRGGSTDTQYF. As DNA, the CDR3 is TGTGCCAGCAGCATACGGGGGGGCAGCACAGATACGCAGTATTTT.

The chain joins TRBV27 to TRBJ1-5; D is uncertain. V was trimmed by 4 bases and J by 0 bases, leaving 19 bases between them. The V gene's germline CDR1 is MNHEY and CDR2 SMNVEV (reference sequence). The CDR3 contains 18 residues. The CDR3 DNA follows: TGTGCCAGCAGTTCCAGACCTCGGCCGGGGTCTAGCAATCAGCCCCAGCATTTT. This sequence encodes CASSSRPRPGSSNQPQHF.

This clonotype was detected a few times. The CDR3 sequence is CASSLERGGTSGTDTQYF. CDR3 DNA sequence: TGCGCCAGCAGCTTGGAGCGGGGCGGGACTAGCGGCACAGATACGCAGTATTTT. The chain joins TRBV5-1 to TRBJ2-3; 10 positions agree with TRBD2. From germline, CDR1 is SGHRS and CDR2 YFSETQ. The V segment lost 0 bases and the J segment 1 base; nucleotides outside the gene matches: 8. This CDR3 is built from 18 residues.

This clonotype was counted at least ten times. The CDR3 sequence: CAISDGVGGFSLEQFF. CDR3 coding DNA: TGTGCCATCAGTGACGGGGTTGGGGGTTTTTCTCTTGAGCAGTTCTTC. The V gene is TRBV10-3, the J gene TRBJ2-1; D tentatively fits TRBD1 or TRBD2 (5 bases each). This CDR3 region has 16 residues. Trimming stripped 3 bases from V and 9 bases from J, with 21 bases between. Per the germline V gene, CDR1 is ENHRY and CDR2 is SYGVKD.

Points on this clonotype: A much larger clone is a single base away; this may be a read error. The chain uses TRBV6-2 or TRBV6-3 and TRBJ2-4; D remains ambiguous. TRBJ2-7 explains the end of the DNA better; the J call may be wrong. The CDR3 has 12 amino acids. From germline, CDR1 is MNHEY and CDR2 SVGEGT. CDR3: CASSYKGNEQYF. DNA of the CDR3: TGTGCCAGCAGTTACAAGGGCAACGAGCAGTACTTC.

With regard to this clonotype: The CDR3 ends on some other residue instead of the conserved phenylalanine or tryptophan, so this is likely a read error. The chain's CDR3 is CASSALQTANYGYTC. As DNA, the CDR3 is TGTGCCAGCAGCGCCTTGCAGACGGCTAACTATGGCTACACCTGC. V and J are TRBV9 and TRBJ1-2, with D hard to call. The CDR3 length is 15 residues. V was pared by 3 bases and J by 0 bases, with 12 bases between. CDR1 and CDR2 (germline): SGDLS, YYNGEE.

In its sample, this clonotype was seen many times. V gene TRBV10-3 combines with J gene TRBJ2-7, with 8 bases fitting TRBD1. Losses at the gene ends were 6 bases for V and 4 bases for J; bases not matched to a gene: 8. Germline V gives CDR1 ENHRY, CDR2 SYGVKD. This CDR3 region has 14 residues. CDR3 bases: TGTGCCATCAGCCTGGACAGGGCGATGTACGAGCAGTACTTC. The encoded protein is CAISLDRAMYEQYF.

In this sample, this clonotype turned up a few times. The J gene is TRBJ2-7, the V gene TRBV24-1, with D possibly being TRBD2 (5 bases). Trimming removed 9 bases at V and 3 bases at J, with 17 bases between. Germline lookup yields CDR1 KGHDR and CDR2 SFDVKD. The CDR3 consists of 14 residues. CDR3 sequence reads: CATFGRTARYEQYF. For the CDR3, the DNA is TGTGCCACCTTTGGCAGGACTGCCCGCTACGAGCAGTACTTC.

This clonotype was seen many times. J is TRBJ1-1 and V is TRBV4-3; D is ambiguous. Trimming shortened V by 3 bases and J by 6 bases, and 14 bases separated the two germline ends. Looked up from germline, CDR1 is LGHNA and CDR2 is YSLEER. This CDR3 spans 14 amino acids. CDR3 sequence reads: CASSHQNIGAEAFF. The CDR3 DNA reads as TGCGCCAGCAGCCATCAAAACATAGGCGCTGAAGCTTTCTTT.

To note about this clonotype: The junction and the germline gene differ at one end; a read error may be behind it. The V and J genes are TRBV5-1 and TRBJ2-5; D is uncertain. This CDR3 comprises 11 residues. In germline, CDR1 is SGHRS, CDR2 YFSETQ. The CDR3: CAGSLVETQYF. CDR3 DNA: TGCGCCGGCAGCTTGGTCGAGACCCAGTACTTC.

The chain employs TRBV29-1 and TRBJ2-3; tentatively, D is TRBD1 (6 bases). V lost 7 bases, J lost 5 bases, and 16 bases lay in between. CDR1 and CDR2 (germline): SQVTM, ANQGSEA. The CDR3 covers 13 residues. The CDR3 DNA reads TGCAGCGCCGAAGAAGGGGGAATAGATACGCAGTATTTT. Its protein is CSAEEGGIDTQYF.